The 28 T cell receptor beta chains reported below all come from one sample, sequenced in a study of OX40 agonist ivuxolimab in advanced cancers. The method was immunoSEQ multiplex PCR; TCRdb's version includes in-frame clones alone and lacks a portion of them. The repertoire holds roughly 35,000 clones, with about 90% as singletons. The source material was CD4+ or CD8+ T cells sorted from blood, sampled in a trial of the OX40 agonist ivuxolimab. The source is an adult with an advanced solid tumor such as melanoma, head and neck, liver or kidney cancer.

This clone showed up just once. The gene calls are TRBV6-5 and TRBJ2-2; 12 bases match TRBD1. Germline CDR1 is MNHEY and CDR2 is SVGAGI. This CDR3 contains 15 residues. After removal of 6 bases from V and 7 bases from J, the junction contained 6 bases not matched to a gene. CDR3 protein: CASSTGTGGFGELFF. The CDR3, as DNA: TGTGCCAGCAGCACCGGGACAGGGGGCTTCGGGGAGCTGTTTTTT.

CDR3 sequence reads: CASSLGGAGTGELFF. DNA for the CDR3: TGTGCCAGCAGTTTAGGAGGGGCTGGGACCGGGGAGCTGTTTTTT. The V gene is TRBV27, the J gene TRBJ2-2; weak D call: TRBD2 (6 bases). The CDR3 has 15 amino acids. V was cut by 2 bases and J by 5 bases, with 12 bases left in between. CDR1 and CDR2 from the germline V gene are MNHEY and SMNVEV (reference sequence).

The chain combines TRBV27 with TRBJ2-2; no clear D. Trimming stripped 6 bases from V and 0 bases from J, with 8 bases between. The germline V gene encodes CDR1 MNHEY and CDR2 SMNVEV (reference sequence). CDR3 length equals 14 residues. CDR3 residues: CASSPWTNTGELFF. The CDR3 nucleotides read TGTGCCAGCAGCCCTTGGACGAACACCGGGGAGCTGTTTTTT.

The chain couples TRBV19 to TRBJ2-1, with D unclear. In germline, CDR1 is LNHDA, CDR2 SQIVND (reference sequence). The V gene lost 2 bases and the J gene lost 6 bases, with 8 bases spanning the gap. This CDR3 has 13 amino acids. This CDR3 reads CASSINRGNEQFF. CDR3 nucleotide sequence: TGTGCCAGTAGTATAAATCGTGGCAATGAGCAGTTCTTC.

V and J are TRBV29-1 and TRBJ2-5; 14 nucleotides match TRBD2. CDR1 is SQVTM, CDR2 ANQGSEA, per germline. The CDR3 runs to 14 residues. V shed 7 bases and J 2 bases; nucleotides not matched to a gene: 3. The CDR3 DNA follows: TGCAGCGGCGGACTAGCGGGAGGTCAAGAGACCCAGTACTTC. Protein: CSGGLAGGQETQYF.

This chain links TRBV19 with TRBJ2-1, with 13 nucleotides matching TRBD2. Unmatched junction bases numbered 0, after V lost 1 base and J lost 6 bases. CDR1 is LNHDA, CDR2 SQIVND, per germline (reference sequence). The CDR3 is made up of 15 amino acids. The CDR3 sequence: CASSIGTSGSNEQFF. CDR3 DNA sequence: TGTGCCAGTAGTATAGGGACTAGCGGGAGCAATGAGCAGTTCTTC. Full variable domain (remainder filled in from reference TRBV19 and TRBJ2-1): DGGITQSPKYLFRKEGQNVTLSCEQNLNHDAMYWYRQDPGQGLRLIYYSQIVNDFQKGDIAEGYSVSREKKESFPLTVTSAQKNPTAFYLCASSIGTSGSNEQFFGPGTRLTVL.

The rearrangement joins TRBV6-6 to TRBJ1-3; D unresolved. Germline V gives CDR1 MNHNY, CDR2 SVGAGI (reference sequence). The CDR3 sequence is 15 residues long. Trimming took off 1 base at V and 0 bases at J, with 7 bases between the two ends. CDR3 region: CASSYFTFSGNTIYF. The CDR3 nucleotides read TGTGCCAGCAGTTACTTTACATTCTCTGGAAACACCATATATTTT.

This clone was picked up one time. The V gene is TRBV27, the J gene TRBJ2-5, with TRBD1 matching over 9 bases. This CDR3 contains 17 residues. Germline V gene lookup returns CDR1 MNHEY and CDR2 SMNVEV (reference sequence). V gave up 2 bases and J gave up 1 base; unmatched junction bases: 8. DNA of the CDR3: TGTGCCAGCAGTTTAGAGGGGGACAGGGTCTTCCAAGAGACCCAGTACTTC. It yields the protein CASSLEGDRVFQETQYF.

V gene TRBV6-5 combines with J gene TRBJ2-7; D is possibly TRBD2 (6 bases). Deletions cut 0 bases from V and 2 bases from J, with 11 bases between. This CDR3 is 15 amino acids long. The V gene's germline CDR1 is MNHEY and CDR2 SVGAGI. As DNA, the CDR3 is TGTGCCAGCAGTTACTCCGCGGGGTCTCCCTACGAGCAGTACTTC. This translates into CASSYSAGSPYEQYF.

The V and J genes are TRBV30 and TRBJ1-1, with a tentative D call TRBD1 (6 bases). The CDR3 contains 13 residues. Germline V gene sequence: CDR1 GTSNPN, CDR2 SVGIG (reference sequence). The ends were cut back, 0 bases at V and 1 base at J, with 6 bases in the middle. CDR3 protein: CAWSVQGNTEAFF. The CDR3 DNA sequence: TGTGCCTGGAGTGTACAGGGGAACACTGAAGCTTTCTTT.

V gene TRBV19 combines with J gene TRBJ1-1; D may be TRBD1 (5 bases). CDR3 size: 15 residues. Germline-derived CDR1 and CDR2 are LNHDA and SQIVND (reference sequence). Trimming cost V 7 bases and J 4 bases, with 19 bases left between them. This CDR3 reads CASKLPRGRLTEAFF. In nucleotides, the CDR3 is TGTGCCAGTAAATTGCCCCGGGGACGCCTCACTGAAGCTTTCTTT.

V gene TRBV28 combines with J gene TRBJ1-2; a weak D match, TRBD1 (6 bases). The V end lost 2 bases, the J end lost 4 bases, and 8 bases lay between the germline ends. This CDR3 spans 13 amino acids. The germline gives CDR1 MDHEN, CDR2 SYDVKM. In nucleotides, the CDR3 is TGTGCCAGCAGTTTAATGACAGGCTATGGCTACACCTTC. Encoded protein: CASSLMTGYGYTF.

This rearrangement joins TRBV7-2 to TRBJ1-2, with D uncertain. V gave up 0 bases and J gave up 0 bases, with 8 bases separating them. The CDR3 extends over 15 amino acids. The germline gives CDR1 SGHTA, CDR2 FQGNSA. This chain's CDR3 is CASSLAGEANYGYTF. The CDR3, as DNA: TGTGCCAGCAGCTTAGCTGGGGAAGCTAACTATGGCTACACCTTC.

DNA of the CDR3: TGCGCCAGCAGCTCAATGGGGACTAGCGAGCAGTTCTTC. Translated, it gives CASSSMGTSEQFF. This chain joins TRBV4-3 and TRBJ2-1, with 9 bases aligning to TRBD2. This CDR3 region has 13 residues. Germline lookup yields CDR1 LGHNA and CDR2 YSLEER. Trimming at V came to 5 bases and at J to 10 bases, leaving 6 bases not matched to a gene.

V and J are TRBV28 and TRBJ2-2, with D possibly being TRBD2 (6 bases). V was trimmed by 4 bases and J by 2 bases, leaving 23 bases between them. The CDR3 has 19 amino acids. The germline V gene encodes CDR1 MDHEN and CDR2 SYDVKM. The CDR3 loop is CASSSRFIGGDLNTGELFF. The CDR3 DNA is TGTGCCAGCAGTTCCCGCTTCATCGGAGGGGACTTAAACACCGGGGAGCTGTTTTTT.

This chain links TRBV5-4 with TRBJ2-1, with D perhaps TRBD1 (6 bases). Trimming took 4 bases from V and 1 from J, leaving 9 bases between them. The CDR3 length is 14 residues. Germline V lookup: CDR1 SGHNT, CDR2 YYREEE (reference sequence). DNA for the CDR3: TGTGCCAGCAGCCAGGGGTGGTCCTACAATGAGCAGTTCTTC. This gives the protein CASSQGWSYNEQFF.

V usage is TRBV28 and J usage is TRBJ2-6, with D unresolved. Trimming pared 7 bases from V and 0 bases from J, leaving 13 bases between. The CDR3 is 16 residues long. Germline loops: CDR1 MDHEN, CDR2 SYDVKM. CDR3 loop: CASIPSHGSGANVLTF. The DNA for the CDR3 is TGTGCCAGCATCCCCTCACATGGCTCTGGGGCCAACGTCCTGACTTTC.

CDR3 coding DNA: TGTGCCAGTAGTACGGGACTAGCGGTCTGGGGTGAGCAGTTCTTC. This encodes CASSTGLAVWGEQFF. This chain links TRBV19 with TRBJ2-1; 11 bases map to TRBD2. CDR3 size: 15 residues. Per germline, CDR1 LNHDA and CDR2 SQIVND (reference sequence). The ends lost 4 bases at V and 9 bases at J; junction bases unmatched: 8.

The rearrangement links TRBV29-1 to TRBJ2-1; 7 bases match TRBD2. Per the germline V gene, CDR1 is SQVTM and CDR2 is ANQGSEA. Trimming took 7 bases from V and 0 from J; bases not matched to a gene: 9. This CDR3 is 15 amino acids long. The CDR3 here is CSGRHSGGSYNEQFF. CDR3 DNA sequence: TGCAGCGGCCGACACTCGGGGGGCTCCTACAATGAGCAGTTCTTC.

This chain connects TRBV28 to TRBJ1-2; possible D gene TRBD1, 6 bases. The CDR3 extends over 17 amino acids. Germline CDR1 is MDHEN and CDR2 is SYDVKM. The V end was cut by 4 bases, the J end by 4 bases, with 22 bases between. The CDR3 DNA reads TGTGCCAGCAGTTGGCCGTCAAAATTGGACAGCTTCTATGGCTACACCTTC. Its protein product is CASSWPSKLDSFYGYTF.

This chain connects TRBV27 to TRBJ1-2, with a weak D call TRBD1 (5 bases). This CDR3 spans 12 amino acids. Germline V gene data show CDR1 as MNHEY and CDR2 as SMNVEV (reference sequence). V lost 4 bases, J lost 6 bases, and 9 bases lay in between. The CDR3 region has the DNA TGTGCCAGCAGTTGGGGGGGGGATGGCTACACCTTC. Translated: CASSWGGDGYTF.

The chain has TRBV28 and TRBJ1-1; D is unclear. This CDR3 is built from 13 residues. The germline CDR1 and CDR2 sequences are MDHEN and SYDVKM. V dropped 3 bases and J dropped 0 bases, with 5 bases sitting between them. CDR3 in DNA: TGTGCCAGCAGTTTTTCCATGAACACTGAAGCTTTCTTT. The encoded protein is CASSFSMNTEAFF.

This clone was counted a few times. This chain joins TRBV27 and TRBJ2-6; D gene ambiguous. V dropped 3 bases and J dropped 0 bases, with 3 bases sitting between them. Germline CDR1 reads MNHEY; CDR2 reads SMNVEV (reference sequence). The CDR3 is made up of 14 amino acids. As DNA, the CDR3 is TGTGCCAGCAGTTTCAACTCTGGGGCCAACGTCCTGACTTTC. It yields the protein CASSFNSGANVLTF.

Only a few counts were recorded for this clone. The chain is built from TRBV2 and TRBJ1-3; D remains ambiguous. Germline V gene data show CDR1 as SNHLY and CDR2 as FYNNEI. V shed 3 bases and J shed 4 bases, with 1 base lying between them. The CDR3 length is 11 residues. CDR3 loop: CASSEGNTIYF. In DNA, the CDR3 is TGTGCCAGCAGTGAGGGAAACACCATATATTTT.

This chain connects TRBV6-1 to TRBJ1-1, with D maybe TRBD1 (5 bases). The CDR3 loop spans 14 amino acids. The V end was cut by 8 bases, the J end by 6 bases, with 19 bases between. CDR1 and CDR2 (germline): MNHNS, SASEGT. The CDR3 bases are TGTGCCAGCCTGATGTCCATATGGGGACCTGAAGCTTTCTTT. This codes for CASLMSIWGPEAFF.

V gene TRBV11-2 combines with J gene TRBJ1-2; D perhaps matches TRBD1 (5 bases). V gave up 1 base and J gave up 4 bases, with 13 bases separating them. The CDR3 sequence is 15 residues long. Germline assignment: CDR1 SGHAT and CDR2 FQNNGV. This CDR3 reads CASSLGARVVYGYTF. For the CDR3, the DNA is TGTGCCAGCAGCTTAGGGGCCAGGGTCGTCTATGGCTACACCTTC. The whole variable domain, filled in from reference TRBV11-2 and TRBJ1-2, reads EAGVAQSPRYKIIEKRQSVAFWCNPISGHATLYWYQQILGQGPKLLIQFQNNGVVDDSQLPKDRFSAERLKGVDSTLKIQPAKLEDSAVYLCASSLGARVVYGYTFGSGTRLTVV.

The V and J genes are TRBV28 and TRBJ2-1; 13 bases line up with TRBD2. The V segment lost 5 bases and the J segment 2 bases; nucleotides outside the gene matches: 15. The CDR3 length is 20 residues. From germline, CDR1 is MDHEN and CDR2 SYDVKM. CDR3 loop: CASSTTLAGGRQSPYNEQFF. CDR3 DNA: TGTGCCAGCAGTACTACACTAGCGGGAGGGCGGCAGTCCCCCTACAATGAGCAGTTCTTC.

This clone was counted a single time. The chain recombines TRBV30 with TRBJ2-7; 11 nucleotides match TRBD2. This CDR3 contains 13 residues. Trimming cost V 2 bases and J 7 bases; bases outside gene matches: 4. Germline V CDR1 and CDR2: GTSNPN, SVGIG (reference sequence). The CDR3 spells CAWSYGTSGEQYF. CDR3 sequence (DNA): TGTGCCTGGAGTTACGGGACTAGCGGTGAGCAGTACTTC.